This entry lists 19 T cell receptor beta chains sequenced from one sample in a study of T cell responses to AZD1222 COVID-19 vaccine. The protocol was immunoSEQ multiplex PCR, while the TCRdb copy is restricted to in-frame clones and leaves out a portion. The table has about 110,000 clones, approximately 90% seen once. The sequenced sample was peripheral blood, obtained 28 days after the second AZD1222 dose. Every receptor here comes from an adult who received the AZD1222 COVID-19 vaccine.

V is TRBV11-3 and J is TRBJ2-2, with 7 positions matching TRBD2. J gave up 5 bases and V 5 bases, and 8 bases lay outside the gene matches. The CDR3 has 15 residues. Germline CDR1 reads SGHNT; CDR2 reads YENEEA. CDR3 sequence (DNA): TGTGCCAGCAGCCTGGGGGGGAGGCGGACCGGGGAGCTGTTTTTT. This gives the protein CASSLGGRRTGELFF. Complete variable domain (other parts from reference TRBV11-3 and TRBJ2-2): EAGVVQSPRYKIIEKKQPVAFWCNPISGHNTLYWYLQNLGQGPELLIRYENEEAVDDSQLPKDRFSAERLKGVDSTLKIQPAELGDSAVYLCASSLGGRRTGELFFGEGSRLTVL.

This CDR3 reads CASSEYRTSGTYQETQYF. CDR3 bases: TGCGCCAGCAGTGAGTACCGGACTAGCGGAACTTACCAAGAGACCCAGTACTTC. The genes are TRBV10-1 and TRBJ2-5, with TRBD2 identical over 10 bases. The CDR3 is 18 residues long. Trimming removed 1 base from V and 0 bases from J; junction bases left unmatched: 8. Germline CDR1 and CDR2: WNHNN and SYGVQD (reference sequence).

The CDR3 loop is CASSSETSHPYNEQFF. Written as DNA, the CDR3 is TGTGCCAGCAGCTCAGAGACTAGCCATCCCTACAATGAGCAGTTCTTC. The V and J genes are TRBV7-3 and TRBJ2-1; 7 nucleotides align to TRBD2. The length of the CDR3 is 16 residues. Losses at the gene ends were 4 bases for V and 2 bases for J; bases not matched to a gene: 8. Germline CDR1 SGHTA, CDR2 FQGTGA.

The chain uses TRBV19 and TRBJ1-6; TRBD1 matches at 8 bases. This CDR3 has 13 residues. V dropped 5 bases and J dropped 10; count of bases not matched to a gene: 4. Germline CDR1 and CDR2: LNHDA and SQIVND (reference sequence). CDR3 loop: CASSGQGGSPLHF. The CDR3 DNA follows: TGTGCCAGTAGTGGACAGGGAGGGTCACCCCTCCACTTT.

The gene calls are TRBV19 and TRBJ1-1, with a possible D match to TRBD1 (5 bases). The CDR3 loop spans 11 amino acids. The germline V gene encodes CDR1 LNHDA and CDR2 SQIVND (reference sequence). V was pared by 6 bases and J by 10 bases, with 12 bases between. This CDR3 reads CASSHGTGAFF. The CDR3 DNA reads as TGTGCCAGTAGCCACGGGACCGGAGCTTTCTTT.

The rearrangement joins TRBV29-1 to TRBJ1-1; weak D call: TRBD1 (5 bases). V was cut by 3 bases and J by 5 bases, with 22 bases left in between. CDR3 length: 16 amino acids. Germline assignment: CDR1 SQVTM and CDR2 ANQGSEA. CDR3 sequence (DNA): TGCAGCGTTGAGGGCCGAGGAGGGGCCCAAGGAACTGAAGCTTTCTTT. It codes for CSVEGRGGAQGTEAFF.

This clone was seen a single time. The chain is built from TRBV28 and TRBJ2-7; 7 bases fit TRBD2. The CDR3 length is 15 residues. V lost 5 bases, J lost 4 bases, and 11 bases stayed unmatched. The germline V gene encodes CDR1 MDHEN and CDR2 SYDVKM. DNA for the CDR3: TGTGCCAGCAGTCCTCCGGTGGGGGGGGATTACGAGCAGTACTTC. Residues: CASSPPVGGDYEQYF.

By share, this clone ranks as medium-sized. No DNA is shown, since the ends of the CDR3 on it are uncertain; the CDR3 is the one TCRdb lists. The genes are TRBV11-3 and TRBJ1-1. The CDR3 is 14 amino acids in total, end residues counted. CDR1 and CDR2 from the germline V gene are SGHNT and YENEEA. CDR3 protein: CASSPLFARGTGTF.

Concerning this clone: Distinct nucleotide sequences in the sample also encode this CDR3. The CDR3 DNA sequence: TGTGCCAGCAGAGGGGGAGGGTATCAGCCCCAGCATTTT. Its translation: CASRGGGYQPQHF. V usage is TRBV2 and J usage is TRBJ1-5, with D maybe TRBD1 (6 bases). Trimming cost V 6 bases and J 5 bases, with 11 bases left between them. The CDR3 length is 13 residues. CDR1 is SNHLY and CDR2 is FYNNEI in the germline V gene.

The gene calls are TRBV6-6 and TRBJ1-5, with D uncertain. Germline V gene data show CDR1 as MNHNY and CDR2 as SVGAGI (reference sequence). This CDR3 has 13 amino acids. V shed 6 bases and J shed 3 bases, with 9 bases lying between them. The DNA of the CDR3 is TGTGCCAGCAGGGGTGATTTCAATCAGCCCCAGCATTTT. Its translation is CASRGDFNQPQHF.

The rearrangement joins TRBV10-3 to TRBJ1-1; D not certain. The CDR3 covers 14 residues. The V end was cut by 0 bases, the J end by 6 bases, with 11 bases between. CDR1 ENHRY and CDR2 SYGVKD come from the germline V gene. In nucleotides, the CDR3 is TGTGCCATCAGTGAGTCGGTGACCTGGGCTGAAGCTTTCTTT. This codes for CAISESVTWAEAFF.

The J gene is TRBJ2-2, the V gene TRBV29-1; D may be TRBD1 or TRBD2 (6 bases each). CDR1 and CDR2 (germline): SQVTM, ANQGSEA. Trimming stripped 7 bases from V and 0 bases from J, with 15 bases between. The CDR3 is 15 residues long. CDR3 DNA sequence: TGCAGCGCCCGAGGGGGGAGTACGAACACCGGGGAGCTGTTTTTT. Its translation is CSARGGSTNTGELFF.

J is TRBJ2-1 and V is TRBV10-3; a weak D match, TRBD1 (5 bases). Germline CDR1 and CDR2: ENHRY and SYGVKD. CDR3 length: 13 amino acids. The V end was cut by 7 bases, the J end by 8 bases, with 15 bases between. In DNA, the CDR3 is TGTGCCATCAAGTCGGACACCTCCTATGAGCAGTTCTTC. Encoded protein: CAIKSDTSYEQFF.

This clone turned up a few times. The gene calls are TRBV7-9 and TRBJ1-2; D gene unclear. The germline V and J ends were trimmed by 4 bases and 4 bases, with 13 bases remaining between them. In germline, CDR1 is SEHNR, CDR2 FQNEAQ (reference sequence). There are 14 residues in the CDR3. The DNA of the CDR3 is TGTGCCAGCAGCTCCCTGTCGCAAATCTATGGCTACACCTTC. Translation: CASSSLSQIYGYTF.

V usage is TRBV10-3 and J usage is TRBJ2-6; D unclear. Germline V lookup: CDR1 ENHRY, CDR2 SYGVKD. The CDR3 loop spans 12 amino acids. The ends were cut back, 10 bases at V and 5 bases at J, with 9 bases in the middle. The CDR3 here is CATLGRANVLTF. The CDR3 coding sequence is TGTGCCACCCTTGGCAGGGCCAACGTCCTGACTTTC.

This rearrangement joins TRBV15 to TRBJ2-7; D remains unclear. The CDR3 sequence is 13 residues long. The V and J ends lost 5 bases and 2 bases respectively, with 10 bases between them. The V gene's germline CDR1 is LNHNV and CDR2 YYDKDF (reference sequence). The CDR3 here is CATSSAGTYEQYF. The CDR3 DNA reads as TGTGCCACCAGCTCCGCCGGAACCTACGAGCAGTACTTC.

The CDR3 reads CASSLGERTDDKNTIYF. DNA of the CDR3: TGTGCCAGCAGCTTAGGAGAACGGACTGATGATAAAAACACCATATATTTT. The chain has TRBV7-9 and TRBJ1-3; D not resolved. In germline, CDR1 is SEHNR, CDR2 FQNEAQ (reference sequence). Trimming cost V 1 base and J 6 bases, with 19 bases left between them. CDR3 length: 17 amino acids.

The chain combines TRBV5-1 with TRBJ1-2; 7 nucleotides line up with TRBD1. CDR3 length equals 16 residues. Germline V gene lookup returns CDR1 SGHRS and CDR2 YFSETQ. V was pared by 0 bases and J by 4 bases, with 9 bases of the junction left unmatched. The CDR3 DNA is TGCGCCAGCAGCTTGGGACAGGGATATAGCTTCTATGGCTACACCTTC. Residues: CASSLGQGYSFYGYTF.

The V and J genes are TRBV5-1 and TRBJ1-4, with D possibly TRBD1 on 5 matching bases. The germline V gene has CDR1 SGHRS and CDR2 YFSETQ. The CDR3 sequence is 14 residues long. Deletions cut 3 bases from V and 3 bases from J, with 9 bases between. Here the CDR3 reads CASSYLGANEKLFF. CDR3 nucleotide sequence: TGCGCCAGCAGCTACCTGGGGGCTAATGAAAAACTGTTTTTT.